One and the same sample provided the 18 T cell receptor beta chains below, sequenced in a study of control samples from healthy donors and cancer patients. Profiling relied on immunoSEQ multiplex PCR, and the TCRdb table lists in-frame clones only, not all of them. In the table there are about 120,000 clones, roughly 90% of which are singletons. Sequenced sample: blood. Receptor source: a man aged 50 to 60 in good health.

The chain couples TRBV4-3 to TRBJ1-4, with a weak D call TRBD1 (5 bases). Germline V gives CDR1 LGHNA, CDR2 YSLEER. This CDR3 contains 15 residues. V lost 0 bases and J lost 8, with 13 bases in between. The CDR3 sequence: CASSQDGGDGEKLFF. In nucleotides, the CDR3 is TGCGCCAGCAGCCAAGATGGAGGGGATGGCGAAAAACTGTTTTTT.

The rearrangement joins TRBV5-6 to TRBJ2-5, with D uncertain. Germline V gene data show CDR1 as SGHDT and CDR2 as YYEEEE. The length of the CDR3 is 14 residues. Trimming stripped 0 bases from V and 5 bases from J, with 11 bases between. In nucleotides, the CDR3 is TGTGCCAGCAGCTTGGGGGTCTACGGGGAGACCCAGTACTTC. This sequence encodes CASSLGVYGETQYF.

The rearrangement uses TRBV4-3 and TRBJ1-5; TRBD1 matches at 7 bases. The CDR3 contains 19 residues. Looked up from germline, CDR1 is LGHNA and CDR2 is YSLEER. V shed 2 bases, J shed 3 bases, and the junction held 16 bases outside the gene matches. The CDR3 sequence is CASSQTGDPVKVPNQPQHF. The CDR3 DNA reads TGCGCCAGCAGCCAAACAGGGGACCCCGTTAAGGTACCCAATCAGCCCCAGCATTTT.

V is TRBV7-4 and J is TRBJ2-4, with TRBD2 identical over 7 bases. V lost 5 bases and J lost 2; bases outside the gene matches: 21. The germline gives CDR1 SGHVT, CDR2 SQSDAQ. The CDR3 consists of 20 residues. CDR3 sequence reads: CASSPVNGGEFVGTKNIQYF. The CDR3 nucleotides read TGTGCCAGCAGCCCTGTAAATGGGGGGGAATTTGTCGGGACCAAAAACATTCAGTACTTC.

This chain uses TRBV7-7 with TRBJ2-2, with D possibly being TRBD2 (8 bases). Germline-derived CDR1 and CDR2 are SSHAT and FNYEAQ (reference sequence). The V end was cut by 10 bases, the J end by 7 bases, with 25 bases between. The CDR3 length is 16 residues. CDR3: CATGGDSGGLGGELFF. Here the CDR3 DNA reads TGTGCCACCGGGGGGGACAGCGGGGGACTCGGCGGGGAGCTGTTTTTT.

This clone occurred once. J is TRBJ2-2 and V is TRBV27, with 7 bases that match TRBD2. Trimming at V came to 2 bases and at J to 6 bases, leaving 6 bases not matched to a gene. CDR1 is MNHEY, CDR2 SMNVEV, per germline (reference sequence). CDR3 size: 15 residues. The CDR3 bases are TGTGCCAGCAGTTTAAACGGGAGGACCGCCGGGGAGCTGTTTTTT. Translated, it gives CASSLNGRTAGELFF.

The V gene is TRBV5-1, the J gene TRBJ1-1; 7 bases agree with TRBD1. Germline assignment: CDR1 SGHRS and CDR2 YFSETQ. The CDR3 totals 14 residues. With 0 bases clipped from V and 9 bases from J, the junction kept 8 bases outside the gene matches. CDR3 sequence: CASSLGTGDLQAFF. The CDR3 nucleotides are TGCGCCAGCAGCTTGGGGACAGGAGACCTCCAAGCTTTCTTT.

Here the CDR3 reads CATSDWDGHEQYF. The CDR3 coding sequence is TGTGCCACCAGTGACTGGGACGGTCACGAGCAGTACTTC. This chain connects TRBV24-1 to TRBJ2-7, with D perhaps matching TRBD1 or TRBD2 (5 bases each). Germline CDR1 and CDR2: KGHDR and SFDVKD. With 4 bases removed from V and 5 bases from J, the gap between germline ends came to 11 bases. The CDR3 has 13 residues.

The chain has TRBV29-1 and TRBJ2-2, with D unclear. CDR1 SQVTM and CDR2 ANQGSEA come from the germline V gene. V was shortened by 3 bases and J by 6 bases, with 8 bases between the two germline ends. The CDR3 runs 12 residues. The DNA for the CDR3 is TGCAGCGTTGAGTCGAGCTCCGGGGAGCTGTTTTTT. Protein sequence: CSVESSSGELFF.

The chain is built from TRBV12-5 and TRBJ2-1; D is undetermined. Trimming left V 0 bases short and J 0 bases short, with 9 bases between. The V gene's germline CDR1 is LGHNT and CDR2 FRNRAP. This CDR3 is built from 16 residues. The DNA of the CDR3 is TGTGCTAGTGGTTTGGTAGAGGTTAGCTCCTACAATGAGCAGTTCTTC. Protein product: CASGLVEVSSYNEQFF.

The chain links TRBV7-2 to TRBJ2-2, with 9 bases identical to TRBD1. CDR3 size: 14 residues. Per the germline V gene, CDR1 is SGHTA and CDR2 is FQGNSA. With V trimmed by 4 bases and J by 5 bases, 2 bases remained unmatched. CDR3 protein: CASSSDRGTGELFF. The CDR3 bases are TGTGCCAGCAGCTCGGACAGGGGAACCGGGGAGCTGTTTTTT. Based on the CDR3 plus reference TRBV7-2 and TRBJ2-2, the full variable domain is GAGVSQSPSNKVTEKGKDVELRCDPISGHTALYWYRQSLGQGLEFLIYFQGNSAPDKSGLPSDRFSAERTGGSVSTLTIQRTQQEDSAVYLCASSSDRGTGELFFGEGSRLTVL.

Regarding this clone: Other DNA sequences from this sample encode an identical CDR3 as well. V and J are TRBV30 and TRBJ2-2; 8 bases are a match to TRBD1. The CDR3 covers 14 residues. The V and J ends lost 5 bases and 2 bases, in that order; junction bases with no gene match: 4. CDR1 and CDR2 (germline): GTSNPN, SVGIG (reference sequence). In nucleotides, the CDR3 is TGTGCCTGGCCCGGACAGGGAAACACCGGGGAGCTGTTTTTT. The encoded protein is CAWPGQGNTGELFF.

A note on this clone: This same CDR3 is encoded by further DNA sequences in the sample. V and J are TRBV18 and TRBJ1-5; TRBD1 agrees at 7 bases. Germline trimming cut 6 bases from V and 2 bases from J; bases unmatched to any gene: 4. This CDR3 comprises 14 residues. Germline CDR1 is KGHSH and CDR2 is LQKENI. DNA for the CDR3: TGTGCCAGCTCGCTCACAGGGGGCAATCAGCCCCAGCATTTT. Translated: CASSLTGGNQPQHF. Full variable domain (missing parts from reference TRBV18 and TRBJ1-5): NAGVMQNPRHLVRRRGQEARLRCSPMKGHSHVYWYRQLPEEGLKFMVYLQKENIIDESGMPKERFSAEFPKEGPSILRIQQVVRGDSAAYFCASSLTGGNQPQHFGDGTRLSIL.

CDR3 DNA sequence: TGCAGCTCCCCGGGTCAGGGGGCTGTGGATAGCAATCAGCCCCAGCATTTT. This codes for CSSPGQGAVDSNQPQHF. The V and J genes are TRBV29-1 and TRBJ1-5; 8 bases line up with TRBD1. In germline, CDR1 is SQVTM, CDR2 ANQGSEA. V lost 8 bases, J lost 0 bases, and 15 bases stayed unmatched. The CDR3 has 17 residues.

The chain has TRBV6-2 or TRBV6-3 and TRBJ2-7; unclear D gene. Per the germline V gene, CDR1 is MNHEY and CDR2 is SVGEGT. V lost 4 bases and J lost 2, with 3 bases in between. The CDR3 has 11 amino acids. The CDR3 nucleotides read TGTGCCAGCAGTTCTACCTACGAGCAGTACTTC. As protein: CASSSTYEQYF.

The chain joins TRBV4-2 to TRBJ1-2; D call uncertain. Trimming took 0 bases from V and 8 from J, leaving 13 bases between them. This CDR3 has 14 residues. The germline CDR1 and CDR2 sequences are LGHNA and YNFKEQ. CDR3 DNA sequence: TGTGCCAGCAGCCAAGAACTGGGCGAAGCGGGCTACACCTTC. Translating it yields CASSQELGEAGYTF.

The V call is TRBV9, the J call TRBJ1-2; D unclear. With 3 bases removed from V and 6 bases from J, the gap between germline ends came to 9 bases. CDR1 is SGDLS, CDR2 YYNGEE, per germline. There are 12 residues in the CDR3. The CDR3 DNA reads TGTGCCAGCAGCGGAAGGTTGGATGGCTACACCTTC. Protein: CASSGRLDGYTF.

This chain connects TRBV5-8 to TRBJ2-7; 12 bases are shared with TRBD2. Looked up from germline, CDR1 is SGHTS and CDR2 is YDEGEE. The CDR3 is made up of 16 amino acids. The trim removed 3 bases at V and 0 bases at J, leaving 4 bases unmatched. The CDR3 is CASSWTTSGGSYEQYF. CDR3 bases: TGTGCCAGCAGCTGGACGACTAGCGGGGGCTCCTACGAGCAGTACTTC.